This TCR beta chain emerged from a study of cytomegalovirus exposure and HLA in healthy donors. This CDR3 is built from 12 residues. In germline, CDR1 is MNHNS, CDR2 SASEGT. The V end was cut by 4 bases, the J end by 8 bases, with 11 bases between. 60 Vbeta and 13 Jbeta primers were used in PCR. Sequenced by immunoSEQ multiplex PCR; TCRdb stores in-frame clones only, minus some. The sample consists of more than 85,000 clones, more than 60% of them appearing once. The TCR was taken from a male donor in good health and CMV-seronegative. V usage is TRBV6-1 and J usage is TRBJ1-2; D possibly corresponds to TRBD1 (6 bases). The specimen was PBMCs. CDR3: CASSAGEGGYTF. CDR3 DNA sequence: TGTGCCAGCAGTGCAGGGGAGGGGGGCTACACCTTC.